One sample yielded the 12 T cell receptor beta chains listed below, sequenced in a study of blood T cells in healthy people across ages. A second about 6 to 11 cycle PCR used barcoded and J-beta primers. Using its own MiXCR run on the 5' RACE reads, TCRdb lists one record per CDR3 protein. The sample contains 800,000 to 1,000,000 distinct CDR3 sequences, under 50% of which appear only once. The sequenced material came from blood. The receptors were gathered from a man aged 25 to 40 in good health.

This rearrangement joins TRBV27 to TRBJ2-2; no clear D. The CDR3 covers 16 residues. Germline CDR1 and CDR2: MNHEY and SMNVEV (reference sequence). Trimming pared 0 bases from V and 6 bases from J, leaving 14 bases between. The CDR3 sequence: CASSLSSSAIAGELFF. The DNA of the CDR3 is TGTGCCAGCAGTTTATCCAGCAGCGCGATCGCCGGGGAGCTGTTTTTT.

This clonotype has more than one count but fewer than ten. CDR3 residues: CASSFVLPGEQYF. The CDR3 nucleotides are TGTGCCAGCAGCTTCGTTCTACCCGGCGAGCAGTACTTC. The chain employs TRBV5-6 and TRBJ2-7; no definite D call. Germline V gene lookup returns CDR1 SGHDT and CDR2 YYEEEE. This CDR3 spans 13 amino acids. The V end was cut by 2 bases, the J end by 6 bases, with 12 bases between.

This rearrangement joins TRBV7-9 to TRBJ2-1, with D perhaps TRBD2 (6 bases). The CDR3 is 17 residues long. Trimming removed 6 bases from V and 0 bases from J, with 18 bases in between. Per the germline V gene, CDR1 is SEHNR and CDR2 is FQNEAQ (reference sequence). The CDR3 DNA follows: TGTGCCAGCAGACCGGGACTTCGTACCTCCTCCTACAATGAGCAGTTCTTC. It specifies CASRPGLRTSSYNEQFF.

The rearrangement joins TRBV6-2 or TRBV6-3 to TRBJ2-7; D assignment may be TRBD1 or TRBD2 (5 bases each). V was clipped by 5 bases and J by 4 bases, with 15 bases between them. The V gene's germline CDR1 is MNHEY and CDR2 SVGEGT. The CDR3 runs to 14 residues. In nucleotides, the CDR3 is TGTGCCAGCAGTCTTCAGGGACCTGGATACGAGCAGTACTTC. It yields the protein CASSLQGPGYEQYF.

The CDR3 region is CASSVDGSGDTDTQYF. The DNA for the CDR3 is TGTGCCAGCAGCGTAGACGGTAGCGGGGACACAGATACGCAGTATTTT. The chain joins TRBV9 to TRBJ2-3, with TRBD2 identical over 8 bases. The V and J ends lost 0 bases and 2 bases, in that order; junction bases with no gene match: 5. The CDR3 covers 16 residues. Germline CDR1 is SGDLS and CDR2 is YYNGEE.

This clonotype has a handful of counts. The chain is built from TRBV7-9 and TRBJ2-5; 9 bases agree with TRBD2. This CDR3 region has 16 residues. CDR1 SEHNR and CDR2 FQNEAQ come from the germline V gene (reference sequence). V trimming: 3 bases; J trimming: 0 bases; junction bases outside the gene matches: 5. CDR3 in DNA: TGTGCCAGCAGCTTCGGTAGCGGGGGTCACCAAGAGACCCAGTACTTC. Translation gives CASSFGSGGHQETQYF.

This clonotype was seen only a few times. This sequence joins TRBV12-3 or TRBV12-4 and TRBJ2-3, with no clear D. The V and J ends lost 3 bases and 0 bases respectively, with 7 bases between them. CDR3 length: 14 residues. CDR3 nucleotides: TGTGCCAGCAGTTTTTCGCCTAGCACAGATACGCAGTATTTT. Translated: CASSFSPSTDTQYF.

The chain uses TRBV4-1 and TRBJ2-1; tentatively, D is TRBD2 (6 bases). Germline assignment: CDR1 MGHRA and CDR2 YSYEKL. V was pared by 3 bases and J by 3 bases, with 15 bases between. The CDR3 is 16 residues long. The CDR3: CASSQSGAGNYNEQFF. CDR3 coding DNA: TGCGCCAGCAGCCAGTCGGGCGCGGGAAACTACAATGAGCAGTTCTTC.

Comments on this clonotype: This may stem from a read error, because a much larger clone lies one nucleotide away. This chain links TRBV3-1 with TRBJ1-2; perhaps TRBD1 as D (5 bases). This CDR3 has 17 amino acids. Germline assignment: CDR1 LGHDT and CDR2 YNNKEL (reference sequence). CDR3 region: CASSQELRGRTNYGHTF. CDR3 DNA: TGTGCCAGCAGCCAAGAACTACGGGGCCGCACTAACTATGGCCACACCTTC.

This clonotype was picked up a small number of times. V gene TRBV7-2 combines with J gene TRBJ1-1; D not certain. The CDR3 is made up of 12 amino acids. Germline V lookup: CDR1 SGHTA, CDR2 FQGNSA. V shed 2 bases and J shed 7 bases, with 8 bases lying between them. CDR3 protein: CASSLLTVEAFF. The CDR3 nucleotides read TGTGCCAGCAGCTTATTAACGGTTGAAGCTTTCTTT.

J is TRBJ2-3 and V is TRBV4-1; TRBD2 aligns across 12 bases. The CDR3 has 17 amino acids. CDR1 is MGHRA, CDR2 YSYEKL, per germline. After removal of 1 base from V and 0 bases from J, the junction contained 2 bases not matched to a gene. In DNA form, the CDR3 reads TGCGCCAGCAGCCAAGGACTAGCGGGGGAGAGCACAGATACGCAGTATTTT. Translation gives CASSQGLAGESTDTQYF.

The V gene is TRBV7-2, the J gene TRBJ2-1; D unclear. The germline V and J ends were trimmed by 0 bases and 2 bases, with 8 bases remaining between them. Germline CDR1 reads SGHTA; CDR2 reads FQGNSA. The CDR3 sequence is 15 residues long. CDR3 sequence: CASSLAASAYNEQFF. As DNA, the CDR3 is TGTGCCAGCAGCTTAGCCGCCTCGGCCTACAATGAGCAGTTCTTC.